The rows below give T cell receptor beta chains drawn from one sample of a study of T cells expressing NK-cell markers. Each CDR3 protein gets one entry in TCRdb, which reprocessed the 5' RACE reads and gives no DNA. The specimen's table records roughly 390,000 distinct CDR3 sequences. Sequencing was done on a sample of blood T cells: a sorted CD56 or NKG2C T cell subset, CD4+ or CD8+ T cells, or bulk PBMC T cells (not recorded which). The receptors derive from a man aged 18-70 years in good health. Each CDR3 is given with its conserved first and last residue. Each record gives: V gene, J gene, CDR3 protein.

v_call: TRBV6-1
j_call: TRBJ2-5
cdr3_aa: CAIHRWGDERETQYF

v_call: TRBV10-3
j_call: TRBJ1-2
cdr3_aa: CAISESIGGAFYGYTF

v_call: TRBV6-1
j_call: TRBJ1-6
cdr3_aa: CASSGIRGNNSPLHF

v_call: TRBV20-1
j_call: TRBJ2-5
cdr3_aa: CSGYRFQETQYF

v_call: TRBV29-1
j_call: TRBJ2-1
cdr3_aa: CSVVLRGYNEQFF

v_call: TRBV29-1
j_call: TRBJ1-1
cdr3_aa: CSVGRQRNTEAFF

v_call: TRBV6-1
j_call: TRBJ2-1
cdr3_aa: CASSPGTTYYNEQFF

v_call: TRBV28
j_call: TRBJ1-5
cdr3_aa: CASSEQIYSNQPQHF

v_call: TRBV2
j_call: TRBJ2-5
cdr3_aa: CASSNSEGETQYF

v_call: TRBV28
j_call: TRBJ1-6
cdr3_aa: CASSPRYRGDNSPLHF

v_call: TRBV12-3/TRBV12-4
j_call: TRBJ1-1
cdr3_aa: CASSISEGGVKAFF

v_call: TRBV15
j_call: TRBJ1-1
cdr3_aa: CATSRGLGHQNTEAFF

v_call: TRBV18
j_call: TRBJ2-7
cdr3_aa: CASSPIVGQGAEEQYF

v_call: TRBV7-8
j_call: TRBJ1-1
cdr3_aa: CASALFGNTEAFF

v_call: TRBV2
j_call: TRBJ1-2
cdr3_aa: CASSDGGEDGYTF

v_call: TRBV7-3
j_call: TRBJ1-1
cdr3_aa: CASSLVYNTEAFF

v_call: TRBV28
j_call: TRBJ2-2
cdr3_aa: CASSRAGGDTGELFF

v_call: TRBV3-1
j_call: TRBJ2-7
cdr3_aa: CASSQAAEQYF

v_call: TRBV20-1
j_call: TRBJ1-5
cdr3_aa: CSARDRQGGNQPQHF

v_call: TRBV21-1
j_call: TRBJ2-2
cdr3_aa: CASSTLSEEDRANTGELFF

v_call: TRBV21-1
j_call: TRBJ2-7
cdr3_aa: CASSKYPASYEQYF

v_call: TRBV6-1
j_call: TRBJ1-2
cdr3_aa: CASSGTGGASGYTF

v_call: TRBV5-1
j_call: TRBJ2-5
cdr3_aa: CASFQSNGETQYF

v_call: TRBV27
j_call: TRBJ2-1
cdr3_aa: CASSLLEGRWNEQFF

v_call: TRBV7-9
j_call: TRBJ2-7
cdr3_aa: CASSFAGPPDYEQYF

v_call: TRBV18
j_call: TRBJ2-7
cdr3_aa: CASSRGFLSYEQYF

v_call: TRBV20-1
j_call: TRBJ2-5
cdr3_aa: CSARTAVGSAVETQYF

v_call: TRBV12-3/TRBV12-4
j_call: TRBJ2-3
cdr3_aa: CASSSSWTGEGADTQYF

v_call: TRBV20-1
j_call: TRBJ2-4
cdr3_aa: CSARTVGAFQYF

v_call: TRBV2
j_call: TRBJ2-1
cdr3_aa: CASSGQGFFNEQFF

v_call: TRBV12-3/TRBV12-4
j_call: TRBJ1-2
cdr3_aa: CASSPGQGAFAYGYTF

v_call: TRBV28
j_call: TRBJ1-6
cdr3_aa: CASSGGQSYNSPLHF

v_call: TRBV6-4
j_call: TRBJ1-6
cdr3_aa: CASSEVDNSPLHF

v_call: TRBV7-2
j_call: TRBJ2-3
cdr3_aa: CASTIQGGYTDTQYF

v_call: TRBV19
j_call: TRBJ1-6
cdr3_aa: CASSTQGAINSPLHF

v_call: TRBV11-1
j_call: TRBJ2-7
cdr3_aa: CASSFERGSYEQYF

v_call: TRBV20-1
j_call: TRBJ1-2
cdr3_aa: CSSGTGPQGYTF

v_call: TRBV20-1
j_call: TRBJ2-2
cdr3_aa: CSASKLRAVNTGELFF

v_call: TRBV7-9
j_call: TRBJ1-4
cdr3_aa: CASSLTGTSGEKLFF

v_call: TRBV7-8
j_call: TRBJ2-1
cdr3_aa: CASSLAPSNRQGAYEQFF

v_call: TRBV5-6
j_call: TRBJ2-7
cdr3_aa: CASSLLQGGPYEQYF

v_call: TRBV29-1
j_call: TRBJ2-1
cdr3_aa: CSAKGQAGGEQFF

v_call: TRBV28
j_call: TRBJ2-3
cdr3_aa: CASSLVGTRLFDTQYF

v_call: TRBV2
j_call: TRBJ2-1
cdr3_aa: CASSEAPYLAGGGNEQFF

v_call: TRBV7-9
j_call: TRBJ2-2
cdr3_aa: CASSISGGGTGELFF

v_call: TRBV19
j_call: TRBJ2-1
cdr3_aa: CATSRTGQGVYNEQFF

v_call: TRBV12-3/TRBV12-4
j_call: TRBJ2-1
cdr3_aa: CASSHTSGGAINEQFF

v_call: TRBV6-5
j_call: TRBJ2-1
cdr3_aa: CASSLSLAGNYNEQFF

v_call: TRBV5-1
j_call: TRBJ2-7
cdr3_aa: CASSTGSSYEQYF

v_call: TRBV6-6
j_call: TRBJ2-1
cdr3_aa: CAAGPHNEQFF

v_call: TRBV2
j_call: TRBJ1-1
cdr3_aa: CASRRTSGAFF

v_call: TRBV11-2
j_call: TRBJ2-2
cdr3_aa: CASSLNQWPAGTGELFF

v_call: TRBV5-1
j_call: TRBJ2-1
cdr3_aa: CASSHKTGTTYNEQFF

v_call: TRBV5-1
j_call: TRBJ2-5
cdr3_aa: CASSLVPSGPVETQYF

v_call: TRBV28
j_call: TRBJ1-1
cdr3_aa: CASSWPVGAGRNTEAFF

v_call: TRBV12-3/TRBV12-4
j_call: TRBJ2-5
cdr3_aa: CASSPAGGTYQETQYF

v_call: TRBV11-2
j_call: TRBJ2-5
cdr3_aa: CASSLRLGSGVAPETQYF

v_call: TRBV6-1
j_call: TRBJ2-5
cdr3_aa: CASRPPLDQETQYF

v_call: TRBV7-2
j_call: TRBJ2-4
cdr3_aa: CASSLSGKNIQYF

v_call: TRBV5-1
j_call: TRBJ2-3
cdr3_aa: CASSWRGGPVTDTQYF